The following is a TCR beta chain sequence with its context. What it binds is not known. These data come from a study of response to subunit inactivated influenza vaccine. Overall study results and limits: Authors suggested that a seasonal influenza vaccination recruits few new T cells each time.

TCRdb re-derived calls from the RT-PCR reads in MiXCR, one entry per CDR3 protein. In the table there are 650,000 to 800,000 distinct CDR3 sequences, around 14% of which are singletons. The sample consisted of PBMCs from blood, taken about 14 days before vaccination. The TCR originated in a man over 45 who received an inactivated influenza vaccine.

The CDR3 region has the DNA TGCAGTCCTTCGGCTCTAGGCCAAGAGACCCAGTACTTC. The encoded protein is CSPSALGQETQYF. The chain combines TRBV20-1 with TRBJ2-5; no definite D call. The CDR3 length is 13 residues. Germline loops: CDR1 DFQATT, CDR2 SNEGSKA (reference sequence). Trimming took 8 bases from V and 1 from J, leaving 14 bases between them.